This TCR beta chain was sequenced in a study of blood T cell repertoires in COVID-19. In the study overall: Researchers got acute and convalescent COVID-19 samples from the United States, Italy and Spain. PBMCs, B-cell-depleted T cells, or T cells were the source of the cDNA or gDNA that made up the material.

Original analysis: Reference gene primer amplification yielded estimated nucleated cell counts. Using immunoSEQ multiplex PCR, the repertoire was profiled, and TCRdb retains in-frame clones only, with some absent. D and trimming were read from the DNA, whereas the V and J calls and clone size are those reported in that table. The table includes some 170,000 clones, approximately 88% detected once. Germline V gene sequence: CDR1 ENHRY, CDR2 SYGVKD. Trimming stripped 0 bases from V and 0 bases from J, with 10 bases between. The CDR3 length is 16 residues. This TCR derives from a woman older than 75 with active or convalescent COVID-19. V and J are TRBV10-3 and TRBJ2-3; D possibly corresponds to TRBD2 (6 bases). The sequencing sample was made of peripheral blood. The CDR3: CAISESEGLSTDTQYF. The DNA for the CDR3 is TGTGCCATCAGTGAGTCGGAGGGGCTTAGCACAGATACGCAGTATTTT.